This T cell receptor beta chain originates from a study of T cells in Graves' hyperthyroidism and ophthalmopathy (dated by TCRdb to between 2018 and 2021). About the study as a whole: Peripheral blood was sampled at the time of initial diagnosis, prior to any treatment. A discovery cohort of fewer than 110 patients, about 40 with Graves' ophthalmopathy and 57 with stable Graves' hyperthyroidism, was used to find distinguishing TCR V-J signatures. Prospective prediction of ophthalmopathy was tested in an independent validation cohort of 18 hyperthyroidism patients and around 16 patients who later progressed to ophthalmopathy. The approximately 90 discovery patients were randomly split 7:3 into training and test sets. In more than 5 Graves' hyperthyroidism patients, the study also compared T-cell repertoires from thyroid tissue with T-cell repertoires from blood. After blood sampling, hyperthyroidism patients were treated with methimazole at a starting dose of 30 mg daily, and ophthalmopathy patients were treated with high-dose intravenous methylprednisolone. The paper reports TCR Vbeta CDR3 sequencing of 140 or so peripheral blood samples: around 41 ophthalmopathy, approximately 74 hyperthyroidism and around 17 progressor patients. Broad study findings and their caveats: Most expanded thyroid clonotypes (frequency above 0.001) were also detected in blood, suggesting blood repertoires may reflect thyroid immune responses. No statistical method was used to fix the sample size in advance, and group allocation was not hidden from the investigators. In validation, the model predicted progression to ophthalmopathy a median of 6.5 months before onset, with roughly 68% sensitivity and 72.22% specificity. A model built on a 13 V-J signature distinguished ophthalmopathy from stable hyperthyroidism, reaching about 88% sensitivity and around 81% specificity in cross-validation and 80%/75% in testing.

A patient counted as having stable Graves' hyperthyroidism if no progression to ophthalmopathy occurred over 18 months of follow-up. The hyperthyroidism patients were between 18 and 65 years old and newly diagnosed, with a disease duration of less than 2 months. Any patient with an uncontrolled infection, another autoimmune disease, pregnancy or lactation was excluded. Diagnoses relied on clinical symptoms, serum thyroxine and TRAb, thyroid ultrasound and orbital computed tomography. PBMCs were isolated from about 9 ml of fresh peripheral blood by Ficoll-Paque density gradient centrifugation. Total RNA was extracted using Trizol reagent, and RNA quality was assessed on an Agilent 2100 Bioanalyzer. This clonotype showed up just a few times. Its antigen is unknown. The sample holds no much larger clone one base away, and base qualities are not on file. CDR1 and CDR2, looked up from the germline V gene, are MNHEY and SVGAGI. At the junction V is shortened by 2 bases and J by 5 bases, with 16 bases in between. Including the terminal cysteine and phenylalanine, the CDR3 comprises 15 residues. Left in the record is the CDR3 DNA by itself, 45 bases read in frame from the first base.

TCR beta CDR3 regions were amplified from RNA transcripts. For the first round of RT-PCR on the TCR CDR3, the HTBI primer set was used together with the Qiagen OneStep RT-PCR kit. Libraries were constructed in a second round of multiplex PCR, after which size selection and purification were carried out. Sequencing of the libraries was done on an Illumina HiSeq2000 using paired-end 100 bp reads. In the original analysis: SOAPnuke was used to process the raw data, with reads discarded if the reads contained adapters or uncalled bases, had a mean Phred below 15, or lacked an exact constant-primer or identifier match. COPE v1.2.5 was used to merge the high-quality paired reads, and each unique nucleotide sequence was defined as a clonotype. MiTCR v1.1 was used to align the clonotypes against IMGT TRBV, TRBD and TRBJ reference segments. Analysis was restricted to V-J combinations with a frequency above 0.0001, which covered roughly 99% of repertoires. A TCS score was defined as the ratio between F50 (clonal expansion) and ExV (chaos), using BLOSUM62-based TCRdist between CDR3 peptides within each V-J. Welch's t-statistics and random forest reduced just over 500 V-J features to 13, which were used in a naive Bayes classifier (R e1071). The public reads were reprocessed in TCRdb via fastp at Q25 and MiXCR, keeping in-frame beta chains. Each record represents a unique CDR3 protein, reported with the most common genes and DNA among its rows. It is TCRdb's table, rather than the study itself, that gives the V and J calls and clone size. Recorded for this sample are 300,000 to 350,000 distinct CDR3 sequences; 21% of them occurred a single time. Around half of the sample is taken by the ten largest.

Sequenced input: blood. Recombination linked TRBV6-5 to TRBJ2-7; the D gene cannot be named for sure. The TCR sequence derives from a woman between 50 and 59 years old with Graves' hyperthyroidism. For the CDR3, the sequence is CASSYSGRLRNEQYF. The nucleotide sequence is given as TGTGCCAGCAGTTACAGTGGCAGGTTGAGAAACGAGCAGTACTTC.